This TCR beta chain comes out of a study of T and B cells in COVID-19 patients. Study details: Peripheral blood came from COVID-19 patients with active infection or after recovery. Comorbidities linked to unfavorable COVID-19 outcome were present in about 90% of the 20 active-infection patients.

Whole-study results and caveats: Highly clonal in active COVID-19, TRB repertoires exceeded healthy-donor diversity and richness at recovery.

TRB was amplified from around 250-500 ng of blood genomic DNA. Multiplex PCR with BIOMED2 TRB-A/B primer pools amplified TRB rearrangements. TCRdb independently ran MiXCR on the multiplex PCR reads; one entry per CDR3 protein. This table holds roughly 12,000 distinct CDR3 sequences, roughly 30% found once. The germline gives CDR1 LNHDA, CDR2 SQIVND (reference sequence). This CDR3 is 16 amino acids long. The V and J ends lost 5 bases and 4 bases, in that order; junction bases with no gene match: 11. By sample fraction, this clonotype is medium-sized. Its antigen is not known. The rearrangement links TRBV19 to TRBJ1-5; 7 bases are a match to TRBD1. Material for sequencing was blood. This clonotype was obtained from a human donor who had recovered from COVID-19. The CDR3 DNA sequence: TGTGCCAGTAGTGCTACTCCGACAGGGCTTAATCAGCCCCAGCATTTT. It yields the protein CASSATPTGLNQPQHF. Together with reference TRBV19 and TRBJ1-5, the CDR3 gives the full variable domain: DGGITQSPKYLFRKEGQNVTLSCEQNLNHDAMYWYRQDPGQGLRLIYYSQIVNDFQKGDIAEGYSVSREKKESFPLTVTSAQKNPTAFYLCASSATPTGLNQPQHFGDGTRLSIL.